A selection of T cell receptor beta chains follows, all from one sample in a study of cytomegalovirus exposure and HLA in healthy donors. The method was immunoSEQ multiplex PCR; TCRdb's version includes in-frame clones alone and lacks a portion of them. The repertoire consists of roughly 56,000 clones, with roughly 93% occurring once and the leading ten covering roughly 1.8%. Input material: PBMCs. These receptors all come from a woman between 18 and 29 years old in good health and CMV-seropositive. The CDR3 runs from the conserved cysteine through the conserved F or W. A D gene is named only where the DNA matches it firmly. A row's size may be missing; if present it is once, few, many or a size class.

TRBV19	TRBJ1-6	TRBD1	once	TGTGCCAGTACCCCGACAGGGATCTCACCCCTCCACTTT	CASTPTGISPLHF
TRBV4-1	TRBJ1-5	.	.	TGCGCCAGCAGCCAAGATCGAACAGACCAGCCCCAGCATTTT	CASSQDRTDQPQHF
TRBV4-3	TRBJ2-2	.	.	TGCGCCAGCAGCCTTTACATCCAGAACACCGGGGAGCTGTTTTTT	CASSLYIQNTGELFF
TRBV7-2	TRBJ1-5	TRBD1	.	TGTGCCAGCAGCTTAGCGCTGGACAGGGGGTGGGAGCCCCAGCATTTT	CASSLALDRGWEPQHF
TRBV6-1	TRBJ1-2	TRBD1	.	TGTGCCAGCGTCGGCACAGGGGTTAACTATGGCTACACCTTC	CASVGTGVNYGYTF
TRBV11-3	TRBJ1-3	TRBD1	.	TGTGCCAGCAGCGGGCGTGGACAGGGGGCTGTTGGAAACACCATATATTTT	CASSGRGQGAVGNTIYF
TRBV28	TRBJ1-6	TRBD1	.	TGTGCCAGCAGGGGGTCGACAGGGGCGCAATCACCCCTCCACTTT	CASRGSTGAQSPLHF
TRBV27	TRBJ1-2	.	.	TGTGCCAGTGCAGGGAACTATGGCTACACCTTC	CASAGNYGYTF
TRBV6-1	TRBJ2-3	TRBD2	.	TGTGCCAGCGGGACTAGCAGACGCACAGATACGCAGTATTTT	CASGTSRRTDTQYF
TRBV6-1	TRBJ2-1	.	.	TGTGCCAGCAGTGACTTGGGGACATCAGACAATGAGCAGTTCTTC	CASSDLGTSDNEQFF
TRBV25-1	TRBJ2-1	.	.	TGTGCCAGCAGAAAAACAGGTGATTCCTACAATGAGCAGTTCTTC	CASRKTGDSYNEQFF
TRBV15	TRBJ2-3	.	few	TGTGCCACCAGCAGAGGGGTGGACACCTCGGTCACGCAGTATTTT	CATSRGVDTSVTQYF
TRBV5-6	TRBJ1-2	TRBD1	.	TGTGCCAGCAGCTCGCGCCATCGACAGGGGGCGGGCTACACCTTC	CASSSRHRQGAGYTF
TRBV5-4	TRBJ2-7	TRBD1	.	TGTGCCACGAAAGGACAGGAAACCTACGAGCAGTACTTC	CATKGQETYEQYF
TRBV4-1	TRBJ2-4	TRBD2	.	TGCGCCAGCAGCCAACACTGGACTAGGGAGGAAAACATTCAGTACTTC	CASSQHWTREENIQYF
TRBV4-3	TRBJ2-7	.	.	TGCGCCAGCAGCCAAGATTCGCGCACCTACGAGCAGTACTTC	CASSQDSRTYEQYF
TRBV5-1	TRBJ1-2	.	few	TGCGCCAGCAGCTTTCAGGGCTATGGCTACACCTTC	CASSFQGYGYTF
TRBV6-5	TRBJ1-2	.	few	TGTGCCAGCAGTTACGAGGGCCGGTACGGCTACACCTTC	CASSYEGRYGYTF
TRBV6-5	TRBJ2-1	TRBD2	.	TGTGCCAGCAGTTACTCGACGGGGGGGGTAGATGAGCAGTTCTTC	CASSYSTGGVDEQFF
TRBV27	TRBJ1-1	.	.	TGTGCCAGCAGTTTATACAGTCCGGACACTGAAGCTTTCTTT	CASSLYSPDTEAFF
TRBV10-3	TRBJ1-2	.	few	TGTGCCACCAGACAGCCGCTGGAGAAAGGGGCTAACTATGGCTACACCTTC	CATRQPLEKGANYGYTF
TRBV7-3	TRBJ2-1	.	.	TGTGCCAGCAGCCCAAGACAGGGAGGTAATGAGCAGTTCTTC	CASSPRQGGNEQFF
TRBV27	TRBJ2-5	.	.	TGTGCCAGCAGCAGGGTAAACCAAGAGACCCAGTACTTC	CASSRVNQETQYF
TRBV7-6	TRBJ2-7	TRBD1	few	TGTGCCAGCAGCTTAATCGACAGGGTCAACGAGCAGTACTTC	CASSLIDRVNEQYF
TRBV27	TRBJ1-1	.	.	TGTGCCAGCAGTTTAGCGGGGGCCGGCACTGAAGCTTTCTTT	CASSLAGAGTEAFF
TRBV5-6	TRBJ1-2	.	.	TGTGCCAGCAGCTTTGGGGGGGCCGGCTATGGCTACACCTTC	CASSFGGAGYGYTF
TRBV11-2	TRBJ2-2	TRBD2	.	TGTGCCAGCAGTCCTACTAGCGGGGGGGCCGGGGAGCTGTTTTTT	CASSPTSGGAGELFF
TRBV4-3	TRBJ1-5	TRBD1	once	TGCGCCAGCAGCCAGGATGCCGACAGGGGCAATCAGCCCCAGCATTTT	CASSQDADRGNQPQHF
TRBV12-5	TRBJ2-5	TRBD2	.	TGTGCTAGTTCGCGGGGGGGCAGGGAGACCCAGTACTTC	CASSRGGRETQYF
TRBV7-2	TRBJ1-1	.	.	TGTGCCAGCAGCCCTAAAGCCCGGGGGATCGGAACTGAAGCTTTCTTT	CASSPKARGIGTEAFF
TRBV27	TRBJ2-7	TRBD2	.	TGTGCCAGCAGCGCGCTCGGACTAGTTTCTAGCGAGCAGTACTTC	CASSALGLVSSEQYF
TRBV27	TRBJ2-6	.	.	TGTGCCAGCAGTCAGGGGGGTCCCTCTGGGGCCAACGTCCTGACTTTC	CASSQGGPSGANVLTF
TRBV5-1	TRBJ2-1	.	.	TGCGCCAGCAGCGCCGTACAGGGCCATGAGCAGTTCTTC	CASSAVQGHEQFF
TRBV27	TRBJ2-7	TRBD2	.	TGTGCCAGCAGCGGGACTAGCGGGGGCTCCTACGAGCAGTACTTC	CASSGTSGGSYEQYF
TRBV7-2	TRBJ2-2	.	.	TGTGCCAGCAGCTTAGGACTTCACACCGGGGAGCTGTTTTTT	CASSLGLHTGELFF
TRBV25-1	TRBJ1-6	.	.	TGTGCCAGCAGTGAGTCGGAGTATAATTCACCCCTCCACTTT	CASSESEYNSPLHF
TRBV29-1	TRBJ1-1	TRBD1	.	TGCAGCGCAACGGGACAGGGAGCGACCGAAGCTTTCTTT	CSATGQGATEAFF
TRBV27	TRBJ2-7	TRBD1	.	TGTGCCAGCAGTACCCGGACAGGGTCGGACTACGAGCAGTACTTC	CASSTRTGSDYEQYF
TRBV4-3	TRBJ2-7	TRBD1	.	TGCGCCAGCAGCCAACAAGGGACAGGGGGCTACGAGCAGTACTTC	CASSQQGTGGYEQYF
TRBV6-1	TRBJ1-5	.	.	TGTGCCAGCAGTGGGCCCGATAGCAATCAGCCCCAGCATTTT	CASSGPDSNQPQHF
TRBV6-1	TRBJ2-7	TRBD1	.	TGTGCCAGCGGGTGGGACAGCCCTGCCTACGAGCAGTACTTC	CASGWDSPAYEQYF